These T cell receptor beta chains were read from a single sample in a study of vaccination and CD4 T cells after COVID-19. These receptors' antigens are unknown. TCRdb ran MiXCR on the PCR reads and lists one entry per CDR3 protein. The table lists over 15,000 distinct CDR3 sequences, around two fifths of them singletons. The material sequenced was CD4+ T cells from blood, cultured in vitro, taken before SARS-CoV-2 vaccination. The receptor source for this set is a human donor who had recovered from COVID-19. Both conserved end residues are trimmed from each CDR3. Expanded clones are given a class, and other clones once, few, many or no size at all.

TRBV21-1,.,ASSKEWRHAAGNTIY
TRBV10-3,.,AISEFGGTGKAF
TRBV7-9,few,ASSDPPAGSQETQY
TRBV20-1,few,SARGLWENLNEQF
TRBV6-2/TRBV6-3,once,ASRRAGGPYEQY
TRBV6-5,few,ASSYNPNTGELF
TRBV28,.,ASSLWESQPQH
TRBV19,.,ASSVDGFSGNTIY
TRBV7-9,.,ASSPDRGTSDTQY
TRBV7-8,few,ASSLGSANSPLH
TRBV10-3,few,ATRGREENYEQY
TRBV6-1,.,ASSEIGEVSEAF
TRBV7-2,few,ASSFRISNQPQH
TRBV2,.,ASSKGGGTGELF
TRBV19,few,ASRISFWDQRRGGYT
TRBV11-2,.,ASSLEQGSYEQY
TRBV24-1,.,ATSAMGLAGQETQY
TRBV19,.,ASSRVGLPTTTEAF
TRBV19,.,ASSSQYAYEQY
TRBV20-1,few,SARMNTEAF
TRBV15,few,ATTTGAQETQY
TRBV5-1,.,ASSSLQGLSTDTQY